The clone carrying this T cell receptor (beta chain) was observed a few times. No antigen is known for it. TCRdb re-analysed the PCR reads in MiXCR, keeping a single row per CDR3 protein. Of 300,000 to 400,000 distinct CDR3 sequences listed, roughly a fifth are singletons. The CDR3 is 20 residues long. Germline CDR1 reads DFQATT; CDR2 reads SNEGSKA (reference sequence). After removal of 4 bases from V and 4 bases from J, the junction contained 18 bases not matched to a gene. The data are from a study of molecular identifiers for immune sequencing clone quantification. About the research overall: Four portions were sequenced after RNA from approximately 22,000 or 94,000 naive CD8 cells was split five ways in replicates. General study results and limits: Clonotypes surpassing 20 RNA copies contained over 98% of effector molecules, versus under 1% in naive cells.

Construction of naive CD8 libraries employed about 19,000 to 1,100,000 sorted cells together with 10%, 30% or 50% RNA. Isolation of naive CD8 T cells was achieved by sorting on a CD8+CD4-CCR7+CD45RA+ phenotype. The TCR was taken from a human donor in good health. Some libraries in this study had Jurkat cell RNA spiked in. The chain couples TRBV20-1 to TRBJ2-3; 15 bases are shared with TRBD2. The sample consisted of naive CD8+ T cells from blood, with Jurkat cell RNA spiked in. The sample's subset: FACS-sorted CD8+CD4-CCR7+CD45RA+ naive T cells. CDR3 sequence (DNA): TGCAGTGCTAACAATTTACCGGGACTAGCGGGAGGCCATGCAGCAGATACGCAGTATTTT. Its protein product is CSANNLPGLAGGHAADTQYF.